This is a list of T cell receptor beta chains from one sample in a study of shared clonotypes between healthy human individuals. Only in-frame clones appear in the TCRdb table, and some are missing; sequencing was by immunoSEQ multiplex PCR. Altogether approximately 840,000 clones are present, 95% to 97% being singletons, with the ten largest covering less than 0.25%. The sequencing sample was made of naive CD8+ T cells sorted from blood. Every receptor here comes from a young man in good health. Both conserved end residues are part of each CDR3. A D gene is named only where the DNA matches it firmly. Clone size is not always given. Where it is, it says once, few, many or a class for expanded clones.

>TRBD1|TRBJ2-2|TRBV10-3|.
TGTGCCATCAGTGAGTCCGGGACAGGGATCGGGGAGCTGTTTTTT
CAISESGTGIGELFF
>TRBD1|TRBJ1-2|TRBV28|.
TGTGCCAGCAGAAAGGGACAGCTCTATGGCTACACCTTC
CASRKGQLYGYTF
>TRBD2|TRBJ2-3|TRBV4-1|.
TGCGCCAGCAGCCACCTTCTAGCGGAAAGCACAGATACGCAGTATTTT
CASSHLLAESTDTQYF
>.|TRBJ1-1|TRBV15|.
TGTGCCACCAGCAGGTGGAACACTGAAGCTTTCTTT
CATSRWNTEAFF
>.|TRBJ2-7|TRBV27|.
TGTGCCAGCAGTTCACGCTCCAACGAGCAGTACTTC
CASSSRSNEQYF
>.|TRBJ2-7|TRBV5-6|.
TGTGCCAGCAGCCCGGGGGCCGGGTTTAATTTCTACGAGCAGTACTTC
CASSPGAGFNFYEQYF
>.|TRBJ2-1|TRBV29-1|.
TGCAGCGTTGTAGCGACAGGAGACAATGAGCAGTTCTTC
CSVVATGDNEQFF
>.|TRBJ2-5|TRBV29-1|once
TGCAGCGTTGGCGGATCGTACCAAGAGACCCAGTACTTC
CSVGGSYQETQYF
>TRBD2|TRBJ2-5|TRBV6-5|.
TGTGCCAGCGCCCTAGGGGAGGGAGAGACCCAGTACTTC
CASALGEGETQYF
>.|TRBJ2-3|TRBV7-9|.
TGTGCCAGCAGCCCCCCTAGCACAGATACGCAGTATTTT
CASSPPSTDTQYF
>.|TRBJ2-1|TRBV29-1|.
TGCAGCGTTGACGTTGAGGGAATCTCCTACAATGAGCAGTTCTTC
CSVDVEGISYNEQFF
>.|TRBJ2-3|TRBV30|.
TGTGCCTGGGCGGATACCCGATTT
CAWADTRF
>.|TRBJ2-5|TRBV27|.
TGTGCCAGCAGCCGCGGGATGCGGGTAGAAGAGACCCAGTACTTC
CASSRGMRVEETQYF
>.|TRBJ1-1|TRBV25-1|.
TGTGCCAGCAGTAGCGCGCTCATGGGGTTCGGGGCTGAAGCTTTCTTT
CASSSALMGFGAEAFF
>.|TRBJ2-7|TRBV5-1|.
TGCGCCAGCAGCAACCCGGACGCTGCCTACGAGCAGTACTTC
CASSNPDAAYEQYF
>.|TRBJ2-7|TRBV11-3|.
TGTGCCAGCAGCTTAGGATTGGGTCTTCCATACGAGCAGTACTTC
CASSLGLGLPYEQYF
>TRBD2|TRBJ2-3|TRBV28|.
TGTGCCAGCAATATAGCGGGAGGGCTGTCCACAGATACGCAGTATTTT
CASNIAGGLSTDTQYF
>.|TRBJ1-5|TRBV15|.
TGTGCCACCACTTCGTGGAGGGAGGGTAGCAATCAGCCCCAGCATTTT
CATTSWREGSNQPQHF
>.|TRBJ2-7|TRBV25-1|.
TGTGCCAGCAGTGAAGCTCTCAGTTCCTCCTACGAGCAGTACTTC
CASSEALSSSYEQYF
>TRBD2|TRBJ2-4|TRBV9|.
TGTGCCAGCAGCGAGGGGACTAGCGGGAGCTACATTCAGTACTTC
CASSEGTSGSYIQYF
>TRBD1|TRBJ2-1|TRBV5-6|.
TGTGCCAGCAGCTTTGGACAGGCCTACAATGAGCAGTTCTTC
CASSFGQAYNEQFF
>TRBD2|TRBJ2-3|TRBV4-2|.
TGTGCCAGCAGCCAAGATGATTATAGCGGGAGCACAGATACGCAGTATTTT
CASSQDDYSGSTDTQYF
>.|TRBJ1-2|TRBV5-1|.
TGCGCCAGCAGCTTGGAGGCGGGAGGATTTGGCTATGGCTACACCTTC
CASSLEAGGFGYGYTF
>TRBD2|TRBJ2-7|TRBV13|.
TGTGCCAGCAGCTTCGCTAAGCGGGAGGGCTACGAGCAGTACTTC
CASSFAKREGYEQYF
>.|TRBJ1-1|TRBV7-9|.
TGTGCCAGCAGCTTTCCGTTCGGGAACACTGAAGCTTTCTTT
CASSFPFGNTEAFF
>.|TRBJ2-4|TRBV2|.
TGTGCCAGCAGTGATATCTCGCCAGGGAAAAACATTCAGTACTTC
CASSDISPGKNIQYF
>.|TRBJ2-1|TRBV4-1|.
TGCGCCAGCAGCCCTCGTAACAATGAGCAGTTCTTC
CASSPRNNEQFF
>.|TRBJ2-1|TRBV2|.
TGTGCCAGCAGTGACGGGATAGCACTATTCAATGAGCAGTTCTTC
CASSDGIALFNEQFF
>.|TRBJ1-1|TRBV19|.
TGTGCCAGTAGTACCGTCATGAACACTGAAGCTTTCTTT
CASSTVMNTEAFF
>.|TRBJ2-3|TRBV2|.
TGTGCCAGCAGTGAGGTCAGTCACACAGATACGCAGTATTTT
CASSEVSHTDTQYF
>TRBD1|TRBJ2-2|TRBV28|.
TGTGCCAGCAGTTTACGGCCCCGGGCAGGGGGCCCCGGGGAGCTGTTTTTT
CASSLRPRAGGPGELFF
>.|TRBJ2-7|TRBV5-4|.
TGTGCCAGCAGCTTGGACTACCGGGGATTCGAGCAGTACTTC
CASSLDYRGFEQYF
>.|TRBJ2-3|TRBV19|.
TGTGCCAGTAGGTCCTACAGTATAGCGAGCACAGATACGCAGTATTTT
CASRSYSIASTDTQYF
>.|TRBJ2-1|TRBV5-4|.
TGTGCCAGCAGCACCGGAGTGGGCCAGGGCGATGAGCAGTTCTTC
CASSTGVGQGDEQFF
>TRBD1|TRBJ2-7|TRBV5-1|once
TGCGCCAGCAGCTTGGACCGGGACAGGGGCGTATACGAGCAGTACTTC
CASSLDRDRGVYEQYF
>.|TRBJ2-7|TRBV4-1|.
TGCGCCAGCAGCCAAGGGGACCTTTCCTACGAGCAGTACTTC
CASSQGDLSYEQYF
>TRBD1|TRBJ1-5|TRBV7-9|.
TGTGCCAGCAGCTCCCAAGGTCAGGGGGCAAATCAGCCCCAGCATTTT
CASSSQGQGANQPQHF
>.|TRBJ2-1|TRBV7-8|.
TGTGCCAGCAGCTTAGGTACTGGGAATGAGCAGTTCTTC
CASSLGTGNEQFF
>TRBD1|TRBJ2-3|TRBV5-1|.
TGCGCCAGCAGCATCGGACAGGGCACAGATACGCAGTATTTT
CASSIGQGTDTQYF
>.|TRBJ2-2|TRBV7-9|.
TGTGCCAGCAGCTTGTCTCGATCCACCGGGGAGCTGTTTTTT
CASSLSRSTGELFF
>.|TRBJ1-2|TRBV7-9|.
TGTGCCAGCAGCTTATACGGGGGAGAGTATCTTGGCTACACCTTC
CASSLYGGEYLGYTF
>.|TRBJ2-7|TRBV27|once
TGTGCCAGGCCCCTCGGGGCATCTTACGAGCAGTACTTC
CARPLGASYEQYF
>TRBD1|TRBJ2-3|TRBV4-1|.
TGCGCCAGCAGCCGTGGGACAGGGGGCCCAGATACGCAGTATTTT
CASSRGTGGPDTQYF